This T cell receptor beta chain was sequenced in a study of blood T cell repertoires in COVID-19. The wider study: T cells, B-cell-depleted T cells, or PBMCs provided the cDNA or gDNA that served as material.

As handled by the study authors: Using reference gene primer amplification, nucleated cell counts were estimated. Libraries were prepared by immunoSEQ multiplex PCR; TCRdb keeps only in-frame clonotypes and omits some of them. V and J calls and clone size are those listed in that table; D and trimming were worked out from the DNA. The top ten hold about 15% of the sample, which has approximately 210,000 clones, approximately 84% seen once. Per the germline V gene, CDR1 is SGHAT and CDR2 is FQNNGV. The CDR3 is 15 amino acids. V was shortened by 6 bases and J by 3 bases, with 14 bases between the two germline ends.

This clonotype was obtained from a man between 35 and 55 years old who had recovered from COVID-19. Input material: PBMCs or T cells enriched from blood (not recorded which). V gene TRBV11-2 combines with J gene TRBJ1-4; D is possibly TRBD1 (5 bases). The CDR3 reads CASRTWGGSNEKLFF. The CDR3 DNA reads as TGTGCCAGCAGGACTTGGGGGGGGTCTAATGAAAAACTGTTTTTT.